This record concerns one T cell receptor beta chain sequence. The V and J ends lost 4 bases and 6 bases, in that order; junction bases with no gene match: 6. This CDR3 has 14 residues. The germline V gene has CDR1 MNHEY and CDR2 SMNVEV (reference sequence). TCRdb's copy holds only in-frame clones and misses some; the assay was immunoSEQ multiplex PCR. The table has 150,000 to 160,000 clones, around 83% seen once. This record belongs to a study of cytomegalovirus exposure and HLA in healthy donors. The clonotype originates from a human donor in good health. V gene TRBV27 combines with J gene TRBJ2-1; 7 bases agree with TRBD1. Sequencing was carried out using PBMCs. The CDR3 reads CASSSFGQVNEQFF. DNA of the CDR3: TGTGCCAGCAGTTCCTTCGGACAGGTCAATGAGCAGTTCTTC.